This T cell receptor beta chain was captured by sequencing in a study of identical twins' blood T cells. Across the whole study: Around 50 million reads came from about twelve libraries, six alpha, six beta. The study, taken as a whole, reports: Top TCRbeta clonotypes were shared more with twin than unrelated donors.

The CDR3 has 13 amino acids. V lost 8 bases to trimming and J lost 4 bases, with 14 bases between them. Germline loops: CDR1 MNHEY, CDR2 SMNVEV (reference sequence). Three pairs of healthy female monozygous twins were the donors. This clonotype has at least ten counts. Antigen: not known. TCR cDNA libraries came from RNA via a modified published protocol. TCRdb recomputed calls from the 5' RACE reads with MiXCR, one row per CDR3 protein. The sample gives 300,000 to 400,000 distinct CDR3 sequences, about 28% of which show up once; 5.5% to 6.5% is in the top ten. The sequencing sample was made of PBMCs. The rearrangement joins TRBV27 to TRBJ1-1; D is possibly TRBD1 (6 bases). The receptor comes from a woman aged 18-55 years in good health. CDR3: CASAIGRGTEAFF. The CDR3, as DNA: TGTGCCAGCGCGATAGGCAGGGGCACTGAAGCTTTCTTT.